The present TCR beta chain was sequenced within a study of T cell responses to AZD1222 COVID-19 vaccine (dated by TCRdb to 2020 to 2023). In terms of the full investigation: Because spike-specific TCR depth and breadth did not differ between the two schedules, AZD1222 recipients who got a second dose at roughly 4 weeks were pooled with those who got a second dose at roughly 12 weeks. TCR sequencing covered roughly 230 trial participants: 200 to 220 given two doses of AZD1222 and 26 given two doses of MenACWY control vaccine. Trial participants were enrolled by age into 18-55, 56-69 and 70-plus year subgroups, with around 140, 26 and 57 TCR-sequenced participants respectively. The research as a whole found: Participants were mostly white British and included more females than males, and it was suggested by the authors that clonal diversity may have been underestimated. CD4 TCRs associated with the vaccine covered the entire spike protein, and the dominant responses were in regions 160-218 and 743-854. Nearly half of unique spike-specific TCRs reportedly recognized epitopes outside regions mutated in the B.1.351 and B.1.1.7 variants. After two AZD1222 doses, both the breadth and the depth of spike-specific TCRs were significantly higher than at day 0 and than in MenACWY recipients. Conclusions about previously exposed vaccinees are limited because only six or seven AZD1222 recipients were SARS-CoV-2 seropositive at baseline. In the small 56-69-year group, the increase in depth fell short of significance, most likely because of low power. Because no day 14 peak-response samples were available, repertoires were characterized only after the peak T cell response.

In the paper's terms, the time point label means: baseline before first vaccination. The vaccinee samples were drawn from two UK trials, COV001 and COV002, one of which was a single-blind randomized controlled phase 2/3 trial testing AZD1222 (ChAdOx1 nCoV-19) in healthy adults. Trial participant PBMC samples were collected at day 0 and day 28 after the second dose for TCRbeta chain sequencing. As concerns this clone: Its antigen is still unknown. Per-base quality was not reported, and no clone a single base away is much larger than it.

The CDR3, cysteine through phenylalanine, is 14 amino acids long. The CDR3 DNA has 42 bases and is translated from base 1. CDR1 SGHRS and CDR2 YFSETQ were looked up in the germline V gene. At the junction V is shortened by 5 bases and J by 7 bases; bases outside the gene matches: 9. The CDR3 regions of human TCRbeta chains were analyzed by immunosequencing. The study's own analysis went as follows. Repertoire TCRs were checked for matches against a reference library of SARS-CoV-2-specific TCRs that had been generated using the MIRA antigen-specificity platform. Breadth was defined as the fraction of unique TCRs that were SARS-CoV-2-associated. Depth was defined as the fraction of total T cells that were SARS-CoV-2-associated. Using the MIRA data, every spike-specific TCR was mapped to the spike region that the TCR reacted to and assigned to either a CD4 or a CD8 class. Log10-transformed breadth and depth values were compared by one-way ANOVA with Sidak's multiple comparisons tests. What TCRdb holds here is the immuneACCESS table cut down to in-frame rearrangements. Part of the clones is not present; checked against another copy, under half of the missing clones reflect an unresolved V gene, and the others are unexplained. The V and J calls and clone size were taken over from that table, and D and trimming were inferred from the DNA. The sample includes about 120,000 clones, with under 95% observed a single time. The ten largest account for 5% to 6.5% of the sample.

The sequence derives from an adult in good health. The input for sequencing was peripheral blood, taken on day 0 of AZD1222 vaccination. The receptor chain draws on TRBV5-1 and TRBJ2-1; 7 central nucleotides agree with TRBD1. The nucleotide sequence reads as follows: TGCGCCAGCAGTCCAGAGGGACAGCAAAATGAGCAGTTCTTC. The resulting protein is CASSPEGQQNEQFF. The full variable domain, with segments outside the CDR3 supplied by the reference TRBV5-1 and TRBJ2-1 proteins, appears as KAGVTQTPRYLIKTRGQQVTLSCSPISGHRSVSWYQQTPGQGLQFLFEYFSETQRNKGNFPGRFSGRQFSNSRSEMNVSTLELGDSALYLCASSPEGQQNEQFFGPGTRLTVL.